The 18 T cell receptor beta chains in this list originate from one sample, sequenced in a study of cytomegalovirus exposure and HLA in healthy donors (dated by TCRdb to 2016 to 2017). Library preparation was by the immunoSEQ multiplex PCR assay. For the multiplex PCR, a mixture combining 60 forward primers for TCR Vbeta segments and 13 reverse primers for TCR Jbeta segments was used. TCRdb obtained this table from immuneACCESS and retained in-frame rearrangements with V and J assigned. These tables miss some clones; where compared with another copy, unresolved V genes account for less than half of the shortfall, and the remainder is unexplained. The sample records around 210,000 clones, around 80% of which are singletons. The top ten constitute about 0.5% of the sample. Sequenced material: PBMCs. The receptors originated from a boy under 18 in good health and CMV-seronegative.

The gene calls are TRBV13 and TRBJ2-5; 10 positions agree with TRBD2. The CDR3 extends over 14 amino acids. The germline V gene encodes CDR1 PRHDT and CDR2 FYEKMQ (reference sequence). The V and J ends lost 5 bases and 5 bases, in that order; junction bases with no gene match: 5. CDR3 sequence: CASSTGLAIETQYF. The DNA for the CDR3 is TGTGCCAGCAGCACGGGACTAGCGATCGAGACCCAGTACTTC.

The V gene is TRBV9, the J gene TRBJ2-1; 7 bases are shared with TRBD2. The junction had 15 bases not matched to a gene; V was cut back by 7 bases and J by 2 bases. CDR3 length equals 17 residues. The V gene's germline CDR1 is SGDLS and CDR2 YYNGEE. The CDR3 DNA sequence: TGTGCCAGCTCCCCTAGCGGTGGAAGAAGCGCCTACAATGAGCAGTTCTTC. Translation gives CASSPSGGRSAYNEQFF.

This clone occurred once. V is TRBV5-6 and J is TRBJ2-7; 7 bases align to TRBD2. CDR1 and CDR2 from the germline V gene are SGHDT and YYEEEE. V was clipped by 0 bases and J by 3 bases; unmatched bases: 6. The CDR3 has 15 residues. The CDR3 protein is CASSLDPAGLYEQYF. CDR3 bases: TGTGCCAGCAGCTTGGACCCAGCGGGGCTCTACGAGCAGTACTTC.

The chain carries TRBV11-2 and TRBJ2-1; tentative D call: TRBD2 (5 bases). Germline V gene data show CDR1 as SGHAT and CDR2 as FQNNGV. V was pared by 6 bases and J by 5 bases, with 11 bases between. CDR3 length: 13 amino acids. CDR3 nucleotide sequence: TGTGCCAGCAGTTCCTTAGCGCACAATGAGCAGTTCTTC. It is translated as CASSSLAHNEQFF.

The chain couples TRBV5-1 to TRBJ1-1; D is unclear. V lost 4 bases and J lost 1, with 5 bases in between. There are 12 residues in the CDR3. Germline-derived CDR1 and CDR2 are SGHRS and YFSETQ. CDR3 coding DNA: TGCGCCAGCAGCAGCCAGAACACTGAAGCTTTCTTT. As protein: CASSSQNTEAFF.

Written as DNA, the CDR3 is TGTGCCAGTAGTGTGACAGGGGCGAACACCATATATTTT. It yields the protein CASSVTGANTIYF. The V and J genes are TRBV19 and TRBJ1-3; 8 nucleotides agree with TRBD1. The length of the CDR3 is 13 residues. The germline V gene encodes CDR1 LNHDA and CDR2 SQIVND (reference sequence). V was pared by 5 bases and J by 7 bases, with 4 bases of the junction left unmatched. The full variable domain, in which reference TRBV19 and TRBJ1-3 provide the parts outside the CDR3, is DGGITQSPKYLFRKEGQNVTLSCEQNLNHDAMYWYRQDPGQGLRLIYYSQIVNDFQKGDIAEGYSVSREKKESFPLTVTSAQKNPTAFYLCASSVTGANTIYFGEGSWLTVV.

This clone was counted a few times. V gene TRBV7-9 combines with J gene TRBJ1-1; D unresolved. Trimming stripped 1 base from V and 5 bases from J, with 11 bases between. Germline values: CDR1 SEHNR, CDR2 FQNEAQ (reference sequence). The CDR3 is 14 residues long. Here the CDR3 reads CASSLGYEVTEAFF. DNA for the CDR3: TGTGCCAGCAGCTTAGGCTATGAGGTGACTGAAGCTTTCTTT.

The chain employs TRBV28 and TRBJ1-1, with 9 bases aligning to TRBD1. The CDR3 totals 15 residues. Germline CDR1 is MDHEN and CDR2 is SYDVKM. The CDR3 is CAATPGTGISREAFF. CDR3 DNA sequence: TGTGCAGCCACCCCCGGGACAGGGATTAGTCGGGAAGCTTTCTTT.

The chain employs TRBV5-1 and TRBJ2-2; 8 bases line up with TRBD2. CDR1 and CDR2 from the germline V gene are SGHRS and YFSETQ. The CDR3 covers 15 residues. J lost 1 base, V lost 5 bases, and 4 bases had no gene match. CDR3 nucleotide sequence: TGCGCCAGCAGATCCGGGACTAGGAACACCGGGGAGCTGTTTTTT. Protein: CASRSGTRNTGELFF.

This clone was detected only once. J is TRBJ1-2 and V is TRBV5-4, with 8 nucleotides matching TRBD1. The V and J ends lost 4 bases and 8 bases, in that order; junction bases with no gene match: 4. This CDR3 region has 12 residues. Germline CDR1 and CDR2: SGHNT and YYREEE (reference sequence). The CDR3 DNA is TGTGCCAGCAGCAGGACAGGGACGGGCTACACCTTC. It yields the protein CASSRTGTGYTF.

The chain couples TRBV5-3 to TRBJ2-3; no definite D call. TRBV5-3 is flagged as an ORF with uncertain function. V shed 2 bases and J shed 0 bases, with 10 bases lying between them. This CDR3 is built from 15 residues. DNA of the CDR3: TGTGCCAGAAGCTTTAACTTCCCTAGCACAGATACGCAGTATTTT. Translated, it gives CARSFNFPSTDTQYF.

V usage is TRBV6-1 and J usage is TRBJ2-3; possible D gene TRBD2, 5 bases. The CDR3 consists of 17 residues. V lost 2 bases and J lost 0, with 15 bases in between. Germline CDR1 is MNHNS and CDR2 is SASEGT. This CDR3 reads CASSEWLDSASTDTQYF. DNA for the CDR3: TGTGCCAGCAGTGAATGGCTGGACTCGGCGAGCACAGATACGCAGTATTTT.

This clone occurred once. The chain uses TRBV5-5 and TRBJ2-7; 7 nucleotides align to TRBD1. Losses at the gene ends were 5 bases for V and 7 bases for J; bases not matched to a gene: 15. This CDR3 has 15 amino acids. The V gene's germline CDR1 is SGHKS and CDR2 YYEKEE (reference sequence). Here the CDR3 DNA reads TGTGCCAGCAGTTTGACAGGGACCCGACGTGCGGAGCAGTACTTC. Protein: CASSLTGTRRAEQYF.

This chain connects TRBV4-1 to TRBJ2-5; D possibly corresponds to TRBD1 (6 bases). Germline V CDR1 and CDR2: MGHRA, YSYEKL. V lost 10 bases and J lost 5, with 17 bases in between. The CDR3 totals 13 residues. The chain's CDR3 is CANPQGRRETQYF. The CDR3 nucleotides are TGCGCCAACCCACAGGGTAGACGGGAGACCCAGTACTTC.

The chain couples TRBV5-5 to TRBJ1-1; D is unclear. This CDR3 comprises 13 residues. V was trimmed by 0 bases and J by 10 bases, leaving 13 bases between them. Germline CDR1 and CDR2: SGHKS and YYEKEE (reference sequence). CDR3 sequence (DNA): TGTGCCAGCAGCTTGGTCGAGCATTTCGGAGCTTTCTTT. As protein: CASSLVEHFGAFF.

This chain joins TRBV5-1 and TRBJ2-2; weak D call: TRBD1 (5 bases). The germline V gene has CDR1 SGHRS and CDR2 YFSETQ. V was cut by 0 bases and J by 4 bases, with 16 bases left in between. The CDR3 contains 17 residues. Written as DNA, the CDR3 is TGCGCCAGCAGCTTGGGCATTCCTCCCAGGGTCACCGGGGAGCTGTTTTTT. It encodes CASSLGIPPRVTGELFF.

The chain links TRBV7-9 to TRBJ2-2, with 7 bases lining up with TRBD1. Germline assignment: CDR1 SEHNR and CDR2 FQNEAQ (reference sequence). The CDR3 runs to 15 residues. V dropped 3 bases and J dropped 6; count of bases not matched to a gene: 7. The CDR3 DNA follows: TGTGCCAGCAGCTTGATCCCTCAGGGGGCCGGGGAGCTGTTTTTT. Translating gives CASSLIPQGAGELFF.

This clone was detected once. V usage is TRBV9 and J usage is TRBJ2-7; no clear D gene. Germline V gene lookup returns CDR1 SGDLS and CDR2 YYNGEE. The ends were cut back, 4 bases at V and 2 bases at J, with 13 bases in the middle. CDR3 length: 14 amino acids. CDR3 region: CASSMTHLPYEQYF. CDR3 sequence (DNA): TGTGCCAGCAGCATGACTCATCTTCCCTACGAGCAGTACTTC.